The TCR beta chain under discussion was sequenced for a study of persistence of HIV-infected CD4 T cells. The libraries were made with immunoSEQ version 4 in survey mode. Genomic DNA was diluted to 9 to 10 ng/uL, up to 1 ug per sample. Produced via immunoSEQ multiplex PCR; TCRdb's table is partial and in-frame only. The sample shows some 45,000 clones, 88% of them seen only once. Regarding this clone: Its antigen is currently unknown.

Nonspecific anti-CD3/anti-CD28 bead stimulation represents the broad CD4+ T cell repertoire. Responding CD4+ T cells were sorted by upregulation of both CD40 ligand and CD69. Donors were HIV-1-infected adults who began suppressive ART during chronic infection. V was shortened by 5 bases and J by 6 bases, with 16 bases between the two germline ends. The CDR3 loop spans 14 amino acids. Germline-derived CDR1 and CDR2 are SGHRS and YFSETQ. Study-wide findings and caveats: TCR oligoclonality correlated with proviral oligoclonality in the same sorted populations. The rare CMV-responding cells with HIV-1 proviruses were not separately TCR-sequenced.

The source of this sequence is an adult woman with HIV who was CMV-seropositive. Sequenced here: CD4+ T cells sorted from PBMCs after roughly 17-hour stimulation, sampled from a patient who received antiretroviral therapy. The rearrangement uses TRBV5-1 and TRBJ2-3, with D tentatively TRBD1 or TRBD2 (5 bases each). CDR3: CASSRGSFPDTQYF. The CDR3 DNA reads TGCGCCAGCAGTCGGGGCTCCTTCCCGGATACGCAGTATTTT. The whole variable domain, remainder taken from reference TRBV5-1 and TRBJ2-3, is KAGVTQTPRYLIKTRGQQVTLSCSPISGHRSVSWYQQTPGQGLQFLFEYFSETQRNKGNFPGRFSGRQFSNSRSEMNVSTLELGDSALYLCASSRGSFPDTQYFGPGTRLTVL.